The following is a T cell receptor beta chain sequence with its context. Its antigen remains unknown. V gave up 7 bases and J gave up 5 bases; unmatched junction bases: 7. This CDR3 has 14 residues. Germline V CDR1 and CDR2: MNHNS, SASEGT. PCR was performed a second time for roughly 7 to 12 cycles using a sample-barcoded 5' primer and a J-beta primer mix. MiXCR, run by TCRdb on the 5' RACE reads, gives a single entry per CDR3 protein. Found here are 450,000 to 600,000 distinct CDR3 sequences, about 26% of them singletons; the top ten hold approximately 3.6%. This specimen comes from a study of blood T cells in healthy people across ages. Study details: For every two T cells, template switching captured about one barcoded beta molecule.

General study findings and limits: The study regarded diversity estimates from one million T cells as underestimates. TCR beta diversity per million T cells fell roughly linearly with age. Among long-lived donors, naive CD4+ cells were more numerous and diversity higher than in aged donors.

These data were also filed under a second study, of T cells of mothers and their children.

This clonotype originated in a boy younger than 10 in good health. The rearrangement links TRBV6-1 to TRBJ2-5, with 10 positions matching TRBD1. The sample taken for sequencing was blood. In nucleotides, the CDR3 is TGTGCCAGCAACTTAGACAGGGGGCAGGAGACCCAGTACTTC. Encoded protein: CASNLDRGQETQYF.